Listed here are 22 T cell receptor beta chains from one sample, sequenced in a study of radiotherapy plus CTLA-4 blockade in lung cancer. Sequenced by immunoSEQ multiplex PCR; TCRdb stores in-frame clones only, minus some. This sample has just under 60,000 clones; 65% to 80% occur once, and the top ten carry around 8.3%. Sample: peripheral blood, taken from a patient treated with radiotherapy plus ipilimumab. These receptors originate from a human donor with non-small cell lung cancer whose response to radiotherapy plus ipilimumab could not be evaluated.

The J gene is TRBJ2-5, the V gene TRBV16; D ambiguous. The end of the DNA is better explained by TRBJ2-7, so the J call may be wrong. This CDR3 contains 14 residues. Germline CDR1 reads KGHSY; CDR2 reads FQNENV. The CDR3 protein is CASSHRGPSIEQYF. The CDR3 DNA sequence: TGTGCCAGCAGCCATCGTGGGCCCTCAATCGAGCAGTACTTC.

The V call is TRBV6-6, the J call TRBJ2-1, with D possibly being TRBD2 (6 bases). The CDR3 contains 15 residues. The germline V gene encodes CDR1 MNHNY and CDR2 SVGAGI (reference sequence). Between the trimmed V and J ends, which lost 0 bases and 8 bases, there was a span of 14 bases. This CDR3 reads CASSYSIGGLDEQFF. CDR3 bases: TGTGCCAGCAGTTACTCGATCGGGGGATTAGATGAGCAGTTCTTC.

The chain employs TRBV11-2 and TRBJ1-5; D perhaps matches TRBD1 (6 bases). Trimming removed 4 bases from V and 11 bases from J, with 9 bases in between. CDR3 length equals 11 residues. Germline V CDR1 and CDR2: SGHAT, FQNNGV. Here the CDR3 DNA reads TGTGCCAGCAGCTCCGAGGGGGCCCAGCATTTT. Protein product: CASSSEGAQHF.

The rearrangement links TRBV5-4 to TRBJ2-5, with D maybe TRBD1 (5 bases). This CDR3 spans 14 amino acids. The V end was cut by 2 bases, the J end by 0 bases, with 8 bases between. From germline, CDR1 is SGHNT and CDR2 YYREEE (reference sequence). For the CDR3, the DNA is TGTGCCAGCAGCTTACCAGGGTACCAAGAGACCCAGTACTTC. Translating it yields CASSLPGYQETQYF.

The chain combines TRBV10-1 with TRBJ1-1, with 8 bases identical to TRBD1. The CDR3 is made up of 15 amino acids. With V trimmed by 8 bases and J by 3 bases, 11 bases remained unmatched. Per germline, CDR1 WNHNN and CDR2 SYGVQD (reference sequence). The CDR3 spells CASQSAQGADTEAFF. CDR3 in DNA: TGCGCCAGCCAAAGCGCGCAGGGGGCGGACACTGAAGCTTTCTTT.

This clone has just a few counts. The rearrangement joins TRBV9 to TRBJ2-6, with 12 bases that match TRBD2. The CDR3 has 18 residues. Germline loops: CDR1 SGDLS, CDR2 YYNGEE. The V segment lost 3 bases and the J segment 0 bases; nucleotides outside the gene matches: 4. CDR3 bases: TGTGCCAGCAGCGCGACTAGCGGGGGCCACTCTGGGGCCAACGTCCTGACTTTC. The encoded protein is CASSATSGGHSGANVLTF.

The gene calls are TRBV29-1 and TRBJ2-7; a possible D gene is TRBD2 (6 bases). Per germline, CDR1 SQVTM and CDR2 ANQGSEA. The CDR3 runs 11 residues. The germline V and J ends were trimmed by 7 bases and 5 bases, with 12 bases remaining between them. CDR3 nucleotides: TGCAGCGGGGGGGTCAGTGACGAGCAGTACTTC. Translated: CSGGVSDEQYF.

The rearrangement joins TRBV18 to TRBJ2-5; tentatively, D is TRBD1 (5 bases). The CDR3 has 15 amino acids. CDR1 and CDR2 (germline): KGHSH, LQKENI. V was pared by 1 base and J by 3 bases, with 12 bases between. The CDR3: CASSPRVTEKETQYF. CDR3 nucleotides: TGTGCCAGCTCACCACGTGTGACAGAAAAAGAGACCCAGTACTTC.

The chain employs TRBV18 and TRBJ2-7; D ambiguous. The CDR3 loop spans 15 amino acids. The germline gives CDR1 KGHSH, CDR2 LQKENI. Trimming removed 3 bases from V and 0 bases from J, with 12 bases in between. The CDR3 region is CASSPGRLSSYEQYF. In nucleotides, the CDR3 is TGTGCCAGCTCACCGGGCAGGTTGAGCTCCTACGAGCAGTACTTC.

The CDR3 DNA sequence: TGTGTTTCCGCCCAGGGGCGATACCAAGAGACCCAGTACTTC. Translated, it gives CVSAQGRYQETQYF. The chain combines TRBV28 with TRBJ2-5; D possibly corresponds to TRBD1 (6 bases). Germline V gives CDR1 MDHEN, CDR2 SYDVKM. The CDR3 extends over 14 amino acids.

The genes are TRBV29-1 and TRBJ1-2; D perhaps matches TRBD1 (6 bases). Trimming pared 5 bases from V and 8 bases from J, leaving 15 bases between. From germline, CDR1 is SQVTM and CDR2 ANQGSEA. This CDR3 has 12 amino acids. This CDR3 reads CSVYGQPWGYTF. As DNA, the CDR3 is TGCAGCGTTTACGGACAGCCCTGGGGCTACACCTTC.

The chain employs TRBV7-3 and TRBJ2-7, with TRBD1 matching 7 bases. This CDR3 has 15 residues. V gave up 6 bases and J gave up 0 bases; unmatched junction bases: 8. CDR1 and CDR2 (germline): SGHTA, FQGTGA. CDR3 nucleotides: TGTGCCAGCAGAAAATATGGGACAGCCTCCTACGAGCAGTACTTC. Translated, it gives CASRKYGTASYEQYF.

This clone was seen a handful of times. V is TRBV19 and J is TRBJ2-2, with D maybe TRBD2 (6 bases). The germline V and J ends were trimmed by 5 bases and 5 bases, with 18 bases remaining between them. From germline, CDR1 is LNHDA and CDR2 SQIVND (reference sequence). CDR3 size: 16 residues. DNA of the CDR3: TGTGCCAGTAGTGGTCGGGGAGGTGTAGGGACCGGGGAGCTGTTTTTT. It yields the protein CASSGRGGVGTGELFF.

This clone was seen more than once but under ten times. The chain has TRBV4-3 and TRBJ1-1; D unresolved. The germline CDR1 and CDR2 sequences are LGHNA and YSLEER. CDR3 size: 15 residues. The V gene lost 0 bases and the J gene lost 0 bases, with 8 bases spanning the gap. CDR3 protein: CASSQDIQVNTEAFF. In DNA, the CDR3 is TGCGCCAGCAGCCAAGATATACAAGTGAACACTGAAGCTTTCTTT.

CDR3 in amino acids: CAWSASPGQGRTNEKLFF. The CDR3 nucleotides are TGTGCCTGGAGCGCCTCCCCGGGACAGGGGAGGACTAATGAAAAACTGTTTTTT. The rearrangement links TRBV30 to TRBJ1-4, with TRBD1 identical over 10 bases. V shed 3 bases, J shed 2 bases, and the junction held 12 bases outside the gene matches. CDR3 length: 18 amino acids. Germline-derived CDR1 and CDR2 are GTSNPN and SVGIG (reference sequence).

This clone showed up just once. J is TRBJ1-1 and V is TRBV7-2, with TRBD1 matching over 8 bases. Germline V gene data show CDR1 as SGHTA and CDR2 as FQGNSA. This CDR3 is built from 16 residues. Unmatched junction bases numbered 7, after V lost 3 bases and J lost 1 base. The chain's CDR3 is CASSFREQGGNTEAFF. In DNA form, the CDR3 reads TGTGCCAGCAGCTTCAGAGAACAGGGGGGGAACACTGAAGCTTTCTTT.

CDR3 residues: CASRRTRGAGYGYTF. The CDR3 DNA reads as TGTGCCAGCAGACGAACCAGGGGGGCGGGGTATGGCTACACCTTC. The V and J genes are TRBV28 and TRBJ1-2; 7 bases agree with TRBD1. Per the germline V gene, CDR1 is MDHEN and CDR2 is SYDVKM. The CDR3 totals 15 residues. V shed 6 bases and J 5 bases; nucleotides not matched to a gene: 12.

This clone was seen at least ten times. The chain employs TRBV7-2 and TRBJ2-7; a possible D gene is TRBD1 (5 bases). Germline loops: CDR1 SGHTA, CDR2 FQGNSA. The CDR3 is made up of 13 amino acids. V gave up 7 bases and J gave up 0 bases, with 10 bases separating them. CDR3 nucleotides: TGTGCCAGCACCTCGACAGTCTCCTACGAGCAGTACTTC. Amino acid sequence: CASTSTVSYEQYF.

The genes are TRBV5-4 and TRBJ2-2; TRBD1 agrees at 7 bases. The CDR3 contains 15 residues. With 4 bases clipped from V and 3 bases from J, the junction kept 6 bases outside the gene matches. Germline CDR1 is SGHNT and CDR2 is YYREEE (reference sequence). The CDR3 sequence is CASSRQGLHTGELFF. The CDR3 DNA reads as TGTGCCAGCAGCAGACAGGGTCTCCACACCGGGGAGCTGTTTTTT.

The V call is TRBV13, the J call TRBJ2-7; 7 nucleotides align to TRBD2. The junction had 2 bases not matched to a gene; V was cut back by 0 bases and J by 0 bases. CDR3 length: 15 amino acids. Germline V gene sequence: CDR1 PRHDT, CDR2 FYEKMQ (reference sequence). As DNA, the CDR3 is TGTGCCAGCAGCTTAGGCGGGGGGTCCTCCTACGAGCAGTACTTC. The encoded protein is CASSLGGGSSYEQYF.

Comments on this clone: Relative to the germline gene, one junction end is altered; a read error may explain this. The rearrangement links TRBV7-3 to TRBJ2-3; possibly TRBD1 for D (6 bases). The germline CDR1 and CDR2 sequences are SGHTA and FQGTGA. This CDR3 spans 13 amino acids. The CDR3: CVSSLNRADTQYF. In nucleotides, the CDR3 is TGTGTCAGCAGCCTTAACAGGGCAGATACGCAGTATTTT.

This clone was seen only a few times. The CDR3 loop is CASSSLRTGLDQPQHF. DNA of the CDR3: TGTGCCAGCAGCTCCCTGAGGACAGGGTTGGATCAGCCCCAGCATTTT. This chain connects TRBV5-6 to TRBJ1-5; TRBD1 agrees at 8 bases. The germline gives CDR1 SGHDT, CDR2 YYEEEE. J gave up 5 bases and V 3 bases, and 10 bases lay outside the gene matches. This CDR3 is 16 amino acids long.